This is a list of T cell receptor beta chains from one sample in a study of T cell clonotyping in hematopoietic cell transplantation. Clones were read by immunoSEQ multiplex PCR, and TCRdb kept only the in-frame ones, dropping some. The profile covers some 50,000 clones, with approximately 78% appearing a single time and roughly 4.8% taken by the ten largest. The sequenced sample was peripheral blood mononuclear cells, obtained before stem cell transplant. The receptors originated from a man aged 55 to 69 with myelodysplastic syndrome. Some clones in this sample may be carry-over from other donors' samples. Each CDR3 is given with its conserved first and last residue. A D gene is named only where the DNA matches it firmly. Only some rows state a clone size, as once, few, many or a class for expanded clones.

cdr3_length | j_call | clone_size | d_call | v_call | cdr3_nt | cdr3_aa
13 | TRBJ1-4 | NA | NA | TRBV30 | TGTGCCTGTATCGTGTCCGGGGATGAAAAACTGTTTTTT | CACIVSGDEKLFF
14 | TRBJ1-2 | NA | NA | TRBV11-2 | TGTGCCAGCACCGACTTACAGGGTAAAGGTGGCTACACCTTC | CASTDLQGKGGYTF
14 | TRBJ2-5 | NA | TRBD2 | TRBV14 | TGTGCCAGCAGCCCCAGCGGGGGGTGGGAGACCCAGTACTTC | CASSPSGGWETQYF
14 | TRBJ2-5 | once | TRBD2 | TRBV27 | TGTGCCAGCAGTTTAGCGGGGGGGGCAGAGACCCAGTACTTC | CASSLAGGAETQYF
14 | TRBJ2-7 | NA | NA | TRBV6-5 | TGTGCCAGCGGGGACTTTGAGCAGGGCTGGGAGCAGTACTTC | CASGDFEQGWEQYF
12 | TRBJ2-7 | NA | NA | TRBV29-1 | TGCAGCGTTGGAAACATGAACTACGAGCAGTACTTC | CSVGNMNYEQYF
14 | TRBJ2-5 | NA | NA | TRBV4-2 | TGTGCCAGCAGCCAAGATACCGGGCCAGGGACCCAGTACTTC | CASSQDTGPGTQYF
11 | TRBJ1-2 | NA | NA | TRBV29-1 | TGCAGCGCTGGGGGTAACTTTGGCTACACCTTC | CSAGGNFGYTF
13 | TRBJ1-4 | NA | NA | TRBV6-1 | TGTGCCAGCAGTGAAAAGGGACGGGAAAAACTGTTTTTT | CASSEKGREKLFF
15 | TRBJ2-7 | NA | NA | TRBV11-2 | TGTGCCAGCAGCTTAGAGGCAGGGACTTCCTACGAGCAGTACTTC | CASSLEAGTSYEQYF
14 | TRBJ1-1 | NA | NA | TRBV19 | TGTGCCAGTAGTCTTCCAGGGACGGGGACTGAAGCTTTCTTT | CASSLPGTGTEAFF
14 | TRBJ2-1 | NA | NA | TRBV18 | TGTGCCAGCTCACCACCGTTCGGTCACGATGAGCAGTTCTTC | CASSPPFGHDEQFF
14 | TRBJ2-7 | few | NA | TRBV19 | TGTGCCAGTAGTATTAAAGGCGGAGACTACGAGCAGTACTTC | CASSIKGGDYEQYF
15 | TRBJ2-2 | NA | NA | TRBV5-1 | TGCGCCAGCAGCTTGGAACCAGCGAACACCGGGGAGCTGTTTTTT | CASSLEPANTGELFF
15 | TRBJ2-7 | NA | TRBD1 | TRBV6-5 | TGTGCCAGCAGTTACCCGAACCAGGGGGTATACGAGCAGTACTTC | CASSYPNQGVYEQYF
12 | TRBJ1-2 | once | NA | TRBV29-1 | TGCAGCTCCCGGGGGACGGGCGGAGGCTACACCTTC | CSSRGTGGGYTF
15 | TRBJ1-2 | few | NA | TRBV4-2 | TGTGCCAGCAGCCAAGAGACCCGTTTTAACTATGGCTACACCTTC | CASSQETRFNYGYTF
13 | TRBJ2-7 | NA | NA | TRBV18 | TGTGCCAGCTCACCACCTGAGAGGTACGAGCAGTACTTC | CASSPPERYEQYF
14 | TRBJ2-7 | NA | NA | TRBV4-2 | TGTGCCAGCAGCCGCGGGACGGTAGCCTACGAGCAGTACTTC | CASSRGTVAYEQYF
19 | TRBJ2-3 | NA | TRBD2 | TRBV4-3 | TGCGCCAGCAGCCAAGGGGCTAGCGGGGGACCCTTTAGCACAGATACGCAGTATTTT | CASSQGASGGPFSTDTQYF
13 | TRBJ2-2 | NA | NA | TRBV18 | TGTGCCAGCTCACCAACAGAGACCGGGGAGCTGTTTTTT | CASSPTETGELFF
15 | TRBJ2-2 | NA | TRBD2 | TRBV6-1 | TGTGCCAGCAGTGTAGCGGGACAAGTCACCGGGGAGCTGTTTTTT | CASSVAGQVTGELFF
15 | TRBJ1-5 | few | NA | TRBV10-3 | TGTGCCATCAGTGAGTCAAAGGCAGGGAATCAGCCCCAGCATTTT | CAISESKAGNQPQHF
15 | TRBJ2-7 | NA | NA | TRBV19 | TGTGCCAGTAGTATAGGGGGACCGAAGGAGGGGGAGCAGTACTTC | CASSIGGPKEGEQYF
13 | TRBJ2-3 | NA | NA | TRBV9 | TGTGCCAGCAGCGTAGATGGGCACGATACGCAGTATTTT | CASSVDGHDTQYF
15 | TRBJ2-7 | NA | NA | TRBV11-2 | TGTGCCAGCAGCTTAGATTCGGCCCAGTCCTACGAGCAGTACTTC | CASSLDSAQSYEQYF
14 | TRBJ2-7 | NA | TRBD2 | TRBV27 | TGTGCCAGCAAGAGCGGGGGGGCCCCCTACGAGCAGTACTTC | CASKSGGAPYEQYF
12 | TRBJ2-7 | NA | NA | TRBV7-9 | TGTGCCAGCAGTCCCCCCTTGGGGGAGCAGTACTTC | CASSPPLGEQYF
18 | TRBJ2-3 | NA | TRBD2 | TRBV5-1 | TGCGCCAGCAGTTTAAGGACGCTCGCAGGACTAGCTTCAGATACGCAGTATTTT | CASSLRTLAGLASDTQYF
15 | TRBJ2-7 | NA | NA | TRBV5-1 | TGCGCCAGCAGCCTGGACCCGGGGGATTCCTACGAGCAGTACTTC | CASSLDPGDSYEQYF
14 | TRBJ2-3 | NA | NA | TRBV4-3 | TGCGCCAGCAGCCCTCTCGACTCCACAGATACGCAGTATTTT | CASSPLDSTDTQYF
15 | TRBJ2-7 | NA | NA | TRBV19 | TGTGCCAGTAGTATATTCGCCTCAGGGAACGACGAGCAGTACTTC | CASSIFASGNDEQYF
14 | TRBJ1-3 | NA | NA | TRBV9 | TGTGCCAGCAGCGTAGGACACTCTGGAAACACCATATATTTT | CASSVGHSGNTIYF
15 | TRBJ2-7 | NA | TRBD2 | TRBV12-5 | TGTGCTAGTGGTCTGGAAGCGGGGGGGGCCTCCGAGCAGTACTTC | CASGLEAGGASEQYF
15 | TRBJ2-3 | NA | TRBD1 | TRBV10-3 | TGTGCCATCAGAAGAGGACAGGAGGCCGCAGATACGCAGTATTTT | CAIRRGQEAADTQYF
14 | TRBJ1-6 | few | TRBD1 | TRBV6-4 | TGTGCCAGCAGTGACGGGACAGGGGGCTCACCCCTCCACTTT | CASSDGTGGSPLHF
15 | TRBJ1-5 | NA | TRBD1 | TRBV7-2 | TGTGCCAGCAGCTTTAGCCCGGGACAGGGACAGCCCCAGCATTTT | CASSFSPGQGQPQHF
16 | TRBJ1-4 | once | TRBD1 | TRBV9 | TGTGCCAGCAGCGCCGACAGGGGATCGACTAATGAAAAACTGTTTTTT | CASSADRGSTNEKLFF
15 | TRBJ2-7 | NA | NA | TRBV4-3 | TGCGCCAGCAGCCAAGATCTACAGGGATACTACGAGCAGTACTTC | CASSQDLQGYYEQYF
14 | TRBJ2-1 | NA | NA | TRBV7-2 | TGTGCCAGCAGGGGTACTGGCCGGGGCAATGAGCAGTTCTTC | CASRGTGRGNEQFF
14 | TRBJ2-7 | NA | NA | TRBV19 | TGTGCCAGTAGTATAGGACTAGACCCCAACGAGCAGTACTTC | CASSIGLDPNEQYF
12 | TRBJ1-6 | once | NA | TRBV5-6 | TGTGCCAGCAGCCTCGCGAATTCACCCCTCCACTTT | CASSLANSPLHF
13 | TRBJ1-5 | few | NA | TRBV30 | TGTGCCTGGAGTGATGGGAGAGATCAGCCCCAGCATTTT | CAWSDGRDQPQHF
13 | TRBJ2-3 | NA | NA | TRBV7-2 | TGTGCCAGCAGCTACGGCCTTACAGATACGCAGTATTTT | CASSYGLTDTQYF
17 | TRBJ2-3 | once | TRBD1 | TRBV4-2 | TGTGCCAGCAGCCAAGAAGGTGCAGGACAGGGGGCCGGGGCGCAGTATTTT | CASSQEGAGQGAGAQYF
15 | TRBJ1-2 | few | NA | TRBV6-1 | TGTGCCAGCAGTCTATCGGCGGGGCGAAACTATGGCTACACCTTC | CASSLSAGRNYGYTF
10 | TRBJ1-3 | few | NA | TRBV27 | TGTGCCAGCAGTTCGGACACCATATATTTT | CASSSDTIYF
12 | TRBJ2-1 | few | NA | TRBV2 | TGTGCCAGCAGTTCAGGGTTCGATGAGCAGTTCTTC | CASSSGFDEQFF
12 | TRBJ2-2 | NA | TRBD2 | TRBV29-1 | TGCAGCGTTGAGGGGGGGACCGGGGAGCTGTTTTTT | CSVEGGTGELFF
16 | TRBJ1-5 | NA | NA | TRBV19 | TGTGCCAGTAGTAGACAGGACCTCGGGAGCAATCAGCCCCAGCATTTT | CASSRQDLGSNQPQHF
12 | TRBJ1-2 | NA | TRBD1 | TRBV27 | TGTGCCAGCAGAGGGGACAGGGGAGGCTACACCTTC | CASRGDRGGYTF
14 | TRBJ2-3 | NA | NA | TRBV7-2 | TGTGCCAGCAGCTCAAGACAGAACACAGATACGCAGTATTTT | CASSSRQNTDTQYF
14 | TRBJ1-4 | NA | NA | TRBV7-9 | TGTGCCAGCAGCTCCCGAGGGGAATATGAAAAACTGTTTTTT | CASSSRGEYEKLFF
16 | TRBJ1-3 | NA | NA | TRBV30 | TGTGCCTGGAGTGTGATTGACGGTTCCTCTGGAAACACCATATATTTT | CAWSVIDGSSGNTIYF
15 | TRBJ2-3 | NA | NA | TRBV7-3 | TGTGCCAGCAGCAATACAGGGTCGAGGACAGATACGCAGTATTTT | CASSNTGSRTDTQYF
14 | TRBJ1-6 | NA | TRBD1 | TRBV2 | TGTGCCAGCAGAGGGGACAGCTCAGGGTCACCCCTCCACTTT | CASRGDSSGSPLHF
16 | TRBJ1-6 | NA | NA | TRBV5-1 | TGCGCCAGCAGCAACCCGACAGGCTCCTATAATTCACCCCTCCACTTT | CASSNPTGSYNSPLHF
14 | TRBJ2-5 | NA | TRBD2 | TRBV29-1 | TGCAGCGCTGCCCCGGGACTAGATGGAGAGACCCAGTACTTC | CSAAPGLDGETQYF
14 | TRBJ1-1 | NA | NA | TRBV5-1 | TGCGCCAGCAGTGTGACAGTAGCGGACACTGAAGCTTTCTTT | CASSVTVADTEAFF